These 14 T cell receptor beta chains were all obtained from the same sample, sequenced in a study of beta chain features in type 1 diabetes (dated by TCRdb to 2016 to 2019). On the study overall, not on this receptor specifically: In all four CD4+ subsets, TCRB CDR3 length was moderately but significantly shorter in type 1 diabetes patients.

Their cognate antigens are unknown. The library was produced with the immunoSEQ multiplex PCR assay. The High Capacity cDNA Reverse Transcription Kit was used to reverse transcribe all of the isolated RNA, meaning that expressed TCRB transcripts were what got sequenced. Here the immuneACCESS table is served through TCRdb, limited to in-frame sequences with V and J called. Missing clones are a known gap in these copies; in checked studies unresolved V genes cover under half, and the rest lacks a known reason. This sample holds 300,000 to 350,000 clones; roughly 14% were observed only once. The ten largest clonotypes hold roughly 0.015% of the sample. Material: naive CD4+ T cells from blood. The cell subset or site label, read with the paper, signifies: true naive CD4+ T cells. All receptors derive from a young woman with type 1 diabetes.

This chain uses TRBV12-5 with TRBJ2-1; the D is unclear. The CDR3 runs 13 residues. The V gene's germline CDR1 is LGHNT and CDR2 FRNRAP. With 4 bases removed from V and 0 bases from J, the gap between germline ends came to 4 bases. CDR3 in DNA: TGTGCTAGTGGTTACTACTCCTACAATGAGCAGTTCTTC. It encodes CASGYYSYNEQFF.

A remark on this clone: Additional DNA sequences in this sample encode the identical CDR3. The V and J genes are TRBV18 and TRBJ2-5; tentatively, D is TRBD2 (6 bases). V lost 3 bases and J 2 bases, leaving 7 bases between the germline ends. CDR3 length: 13 residues. Germline V CDR1 and CDR2: KGHSH, LQKENI. CDR3 region: CASSPGGQETQYF. CDR3 in DNA: TGTGCCAGCTCACCGGGGGGTCAAGAGACCCAGTACTTC. Drawing the rest from reference TRBV18 and TRBJ2-5, the complete variable domain is NAGVMQNPRHLVRRRGQEARLRCSPMKGHSHVYWYRQLPEEGLKFMVYLQKENIIDESGMPKERFSAEFPKEGPSILRIQQVVRGDSAAYFCASSPGGQETQYFGPGTRLLVL.

This rearrangement joins TRBV5-1 to TRBJ2-1; D gene ambiguous. The length of the CDR3 is 16 residues. V lost 0 bases to trimming and J lost 7 bases, with 17 bases between them. Germline-derived CDR1 and CDR2 are SGHRS and YFSETQ. The CDR3 sequence: CASSLGLLVGRNEQFF. CDR3 coding DNA: TGCGCCAGCAGCTTGGGGCTCTTGGTGGGCCGTAATGAGCAGTTCTTC.

The chain carries TRBV28 and TRBJ1-2; 7 bases match TRBD1. Trimming cost V 8 bases and J 3 bases; bases outside gene matches: 3. The germline gives CDR1 MDHEN, CDR2 SYDVKM. CDR3 length equals 12 residues. The CDR3 DNA reads TGTGCCAGCCTGGGGACAGACTATGGCTACACCTTC. Translating gives CASLGTDYGYTF.

With regard to this clone: The junction departs from the called germline gene at one end, perhaps through a read error. The same CDR3 is also encoded by other DNA sequences in this sample. CDR3 nucleotides: TGCAGCGTTGGAGGGACATACGAGGGGAACACTGAAGCCTTCTTT. Its protein is CSVGGTYEGNTEAFF. The gene calls are TRBV29-1 and TRBJ1-1; tentative D call: TRBD1 (6 bases). CDR1 is SQVTM and CDR2 is ANQGSEA in the germline V gene. The CDR3 has 15 residues. Based on the CDR3 plus reference TRBV29-1 and TRBJ1-1, the full variable domain is SAVISQKPSRDICQRGTSLTIQCQVDSQVTMMFWYRQQPGQSLTLIATANQGSEATYESGFVIDKFPISRPNLTFSTLTVSNMSPEDSSIYLCSVGGTYEGNTEAFFGQGTRLTVV.

With respect to this clone: Distinct nucleotide sequences in the sample also encode this CDR3. The chain carries TRBV9 and TRBJ1-4, with D tentatively TRBD1 (6 bases). V dropped 1 base and J dropped 0 bases, with 7 bases sitting between them. The CDR3 is made up of 15 amino acids. The germline gives CDR1 SGDLS, CDR2 YYNGEE. The CDR3 region is CASSVTGTTNEKLFF. In DNA form, the CDR3 reads TGTGCCAGCAGCGTAACAGGGACAACTAATGAAAAACTGTTTTTT.

This clone came up a few times. In the same sample, other DNA sequences code for this CDR3. The V and J genes are TRBV5-1 and TRBJ2-1; 9 nucleotides match TRBD1. Looked up from germline, CDR1 is SGHRS and CDR2 is YFSETQ. The V and J ends lost 4 bases and 5 bases, in that order; junction bases with no gene match: 4. This CDR3 spans 14 amino acids. CDR3 coding DNA: TGCGCCAGCAGCCTAGGGACAGGGAACAATGAGCAGTTCTTC. The encoded protein is CASSLGTGNNEQFF.

This chain uses TRBV5-4 with TRBJ1-2, with a weak D call TRBD1 (6 bases). The germline V gene has CDR1 SGHNT and CDR2 YYREEE (reference sequence). The germline V and J ends were trimmed by 3 bases and 4 bases, with 16 bases remaining between them. The CDR3 consists of 15 residues. The CDR3 loop is CASSYPPTGLYGYTF. DNA of the CDR3: TGTGCCAGCAGCTACCCCCCAACAGGGCTCTATGGCTACACCTTC.

The chain links TRBV20-1 to TRBJ2-7; the D is unclear. The V gene's germline CDR1 is DFQATT and CDR2 SNEGSKA (reference sequence). The V gene lost 3 bases and the J gene lost 3 bases, with 6 bases spanning the gap. The CDR3 loop spans 11 amino acids. The CDR3 DNA sequence: TGCAGTGCTAGCCCAGGCTACGAGCAGTACTTC. Its translation is CSASPGYEQYF.

V and J are TRBV7-2 and TRBJ2-7; no reliable D call. With 5 bases removed from V and 9 bases from J, the gap between germline ends came to 17 bases. There are 13 residues in the CDR3. From germline, CDR1 is SGHTA and CDR2 FQGNSA. The CDR3, as DNA: TGTGCCAGCAGCGAACGGGCTACTCAGCGGCAGTACGTC. It translates to CASSERATQRQYV.

This clone has a handful of counts. The chain couples TRBV18 to TRBJ2-1; 12 bases line up with TRBD2. V was clipped by 6 bases and J by 4 bases; unmatched bases: 7. The CDR3 has 16 residues. Germline V gene data show CDR1 as KGHSH and CDR2 as LQKENI. The CDR3 DNA follows: TGTGCCAGCTCTGAACGACTAGCGGGAGCGTACAATGAGCAGTTCTTC. Its protein product is CASSERLAGAYNEQFF.

The genes are TRBV9 and TRBJ1-1; no reliable D call. Trimming removed 0 bases at V and 4 bases at J, with 16 bases between. The CDR3 sequence is 16 residues long. CDR1 and CDR2 (germline): SGDLS, YYNGEE. The CDR3 sequence: CASSVGGSRGVTEAFF. In DNA form, the CDR3 reads TGTGCCAGCAGCGTAGGTGGGTCCCGGGGAGTCACTGAAGCTTTCTTT.

The gene calls are TRBV18 and TRBJ1-2; D is ambiguous. The V end lost 0 bases, the J end lost 4 bases, and 9 bases lay between the germline ends. This CDR3 is built from 14 residues. The germline gives CDR1 KGHSH, CDR2 LQKENI. CDR3 loop: CASSPPRQSYGYTF. The CDR3 DNA sequence: TGTGCCAGCTCACCACCGCGGCAGAGCTATGGCTACACCTTC.

In its sample, this clone was seen a few times. The chain combines TRBV30 with TRBJ1-3; 8 nucleotides agree with TRBD1. Germline CDR1 and CDR2: GTSNPN and SVGIG (reference sequence). The V gene end was trimmed by 4 bases and the J gene end by 2 bases; junction bases not matched to a gene: 4. The CDR3 spans 14 residues. The CDR3 DNA is TGTGCCTGGAACCCGACAGGGGCTGGAAACACCATATATTTT. It translates to CAWNPTGAGNTIYF. Looking up the rest from reference TRBV30 and TRBJ1-3 gives the full variable domain: SQTIHQWPATLVQPVGSPLSLECTVEGTSNPNLYWYRQAAGRGLQLLFYSVGIGQISSEVPQNLSASRPQDRQFILSSKKLLLSDSGFYLCAWNPTGAGNTIYFGEGSWLTVV.